This TCR beta chain was retrieved from a study of vaccination effects on CD4 cells after COVID-19. Looking at the study overall: Post-vaccine specimens arrived a median 72 days past the second dose.

Before any sequencing was done, the ViraFEST assay used viral peptide pools to expand antigen-specific CD4+ T cells. The authors isolated CD4+ T cells after around 10 days of culture. Two doses of either BNT162b2 or mRNA-1273 were given to each participant. Every well got two million PBMC, which were grown with about 9.2 IU/ml IL-2 and 8.5 to 10 ug/ml peptides. With regard to this clone: Its antigen remains unidentified.

The repertoire was sequenced with immunoSEQ multiplex PCR; TCRdb's copy has only in-frame clones and lacks some. The sample carries about 59,000 clones, around 82% recorded once. The input for sequencing was CD4+ T cells from PBMCs cultured with HCoV-OC43 spike peptides, taken after COVID-19 vaccination. Specified subset: HCoV-OC43 spike overlapping peptide pool stimulation. The clonotype was recovered from a human donor who received a COVID-19 vaccine.

The CDR3: CASSLRLAGDNEQFF. CDR3 in DNA: TGTGCCAGCAGCTTACGACTAGCGGGGGATAATGAGCAGTTCTTC. The chain uses TRBV4-2 and TRBJ2-1; 12 bases agree with TRBD2. The CDR3 is 15 residues long. V shed 5 bases, J shed 7 bases, and the junction held 6 bases outside the gene matches. Germline CDR1 and CDR2: LGHNA and YNFKEQ.